This TCR beta chain derives from a study of T cell repertoires in cytomegalovirus infection. In TCRdb, the reads were re-called with MiXCR into one record per CDR3 protein. The sample consists of 360,000 or so distinct CDR3 sequences, about 35% of them appearing once. With respect to this clonotype: Its antigen is unidentified.

Germline values: CDR1 MDHEN, CDR2 SYDVKM. This CDR3 comprises 14 residues. Trimming left V 3 bases short and J 3 bases short, with 11 bases between. The chain combines TRBV28 with TRBJ1-2; D remains unclear. This receptor was taken from a human donor in good health (CMV status not recorded). Some clones in this sample may be carry-over from other donors' samples. Sequenced material: cultured PBMCs, taken from culture after CMV antigen stimulation. The CDR3 reads CASSLGGNDYGYTF. As DNA, the CDR3 is TGTGCCAGCAGTTTGGGAGGAAATGACTATGGCTACACCTTC.